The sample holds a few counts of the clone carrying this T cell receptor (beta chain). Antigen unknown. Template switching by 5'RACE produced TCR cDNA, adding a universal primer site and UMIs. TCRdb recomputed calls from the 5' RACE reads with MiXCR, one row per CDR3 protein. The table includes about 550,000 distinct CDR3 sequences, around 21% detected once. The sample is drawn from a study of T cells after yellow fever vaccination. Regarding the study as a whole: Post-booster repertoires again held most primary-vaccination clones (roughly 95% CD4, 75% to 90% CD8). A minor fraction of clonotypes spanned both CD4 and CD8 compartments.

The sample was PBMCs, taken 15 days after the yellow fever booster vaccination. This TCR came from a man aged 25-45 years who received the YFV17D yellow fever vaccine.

CDR3 in amino acids: CASSETGTGISGANVLTF. The CDR3 DNA sequence: TGTGCCAGCAGTGAGACCGGGACAGGGATCTCTGGGGCCAACGTCCTGACTTTC. This chain connects TRBV25-1 to TRBJ2-6; 9 nucleotides line up with TRBD1. Germline lookup yields CDR1 MGHDK and CDR2 SYGVNS. With 3 bases clipped from V and 0 bases from J, the junction kept 6 bases outside the gene matches. This CDR3 has 18 amino acids.